A single TCR beta chain is shown here with its context. Profiled with immunoSEQ multiplex PCR; TCRdb holds only in-frame clones, not every one. Of under 200,000 clones listed, roughly 91% are singletons. The data belong to a study of shared clonotypes between healthy human individuals. CDR3 size: 15 residues. Germline CDR1 is KGHSH and CDR2 is LQKENI. Input material: naive CD4+ T cells sorted from blood. Subset specified: CD45RA+ positively selected. The source is a woman aged 25 to 45 in good health. This chain connects TRBV18 to TRBJ2-5, with D uncertain. The tail of the sequence fits TRBJ2-7 better, so the J call may be wrong. The CDR3: CASSPGSSNLYEQYF. The CDR3 DNA sequence: TGTGCCAGCTCACCTGGCTCGAGCAACCTCTACGAGCAGTACTTC.